This record looks at one TCR beta chain sequence and its context. The data stem from a study of shared T cell receptors in the human thymus. The V gene's germline CDR1 is MDHEN and CDR2 SYDVKM. V lost 5 bases to trimming and J lost 0 bases, with 7 bases between them. The CDR3 has 13 amino acids. Clones were sequenced by immunoSEQ multiplex PCR, and TCRdb holds only the in-frame ones, with some missing. The sample contains under 450,000 clones, around 95% of which appear only once. V usage is TRBV28 and J usage is TRBJ2-5, with D uncertain. Sequenced: thymocytes. The receptor was derived from a human donor. For the CDR3, the DNA is TGTGCCAGCAGTCCAGACAACCAAGAGACCCAGTACTTC. The encoded protein is CASSPDNQETQYF. The full variable domain, completed using reference TRBV28 and TRBJ2-5, is DVKVTQSSRYLVKRTGEKVFLECVQDMDHENMFWYRQDPGLGLRLIYFSYDVKMKEKGDIPEGYSVSREKKERFSLILESASTNQTSMYLCASSPDNQETQYFGPGTRLLVL.